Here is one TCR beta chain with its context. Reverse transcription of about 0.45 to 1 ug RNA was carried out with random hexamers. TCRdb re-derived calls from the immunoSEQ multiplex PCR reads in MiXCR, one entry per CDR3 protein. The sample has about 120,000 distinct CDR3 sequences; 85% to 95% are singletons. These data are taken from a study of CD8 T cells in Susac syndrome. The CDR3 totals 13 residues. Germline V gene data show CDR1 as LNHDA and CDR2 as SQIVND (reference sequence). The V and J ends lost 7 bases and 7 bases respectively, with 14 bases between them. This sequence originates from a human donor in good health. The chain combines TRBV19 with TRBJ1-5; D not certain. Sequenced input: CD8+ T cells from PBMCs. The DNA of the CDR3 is TGTGCCAGTACCCCGCCCCAAAGACAGCCCCAGCATTTT. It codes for CASTPPQRQPQHF.